The source of this TCR beta chain is a study of T-cell reconstitution after alpha-beta-depleted transplantation in children. V was clipped by 0 bases and J by 6 bases; unmatched bases: 6. CDR3 length: 15 amino acids. In germline, CDR1 is LGHNA, CDR2 YNFKEQ. Unique molecular identifiers were built into the TCRbeta library. TCRdb passed the PCR reads through MiXCR, listing each CDR3 protein once. The table includes roughly 610,000 distinct CDR3 sequences, over 9.5% detected once. The rearrangement joins TRBV4-2 to TRBJ2-7, with 9 bases fitting TRBD1. The receptor comes from a human donor who donated a stem cell graft to a child with acute myeloid leukemia. The source material was PBMCs from the stem cell graft donor, sampled from the stem cell graft. Here the CDR3 DNA reads TGTGCCAGCAGCCAAGAGGGACAGGGAAGAGGCGAGCAGTACTTC. Protein: CASSQEGQGRGEQYF.